Listed below are T cell receptor beta chains from one sample, sequenced in a study of T cell responses to AZD1222 COVID-19 vaccine. Measured with immunoSEQ multiplex PCR; TCRdb has only the in-frame clones, and not every one. Seen here are 160,000 or so clones, around nine tenths observed once, and the top ten hold around 5.2%. This material consisted of peripheral blood, taken on day 0 of AZD1222 vaccination. Every receptor here comes from an adult in good health. The CDR3 runs from the conserved cysteine through the conserved F or W. A D gene is named only where the DNA matches it firmly. Rows give clone size only sometimes, using once, few, many, or a class for an expanded clone.

d_call: .
clone_size: .
j_call: TRBJ2-2
v_call: TRBV4-3
cdr3_length: 13
cdr3_nt: TGCGCCAGCAGTACTACGAACACCGGGGAGCTGTTTTTT
cdr3_aa: CASSTTNTGELFF

d_call: .
clone_size: .
j_call: TRBJ2-1
v_call: TRBV2
cdr3_length: 12
cdr3_nt: TGTGCCAGCAGTGGGGCTTACAATGAGCAGTTCTTC
cdr3_aa: CASSGAYNEQFF

d_call: .
clone_size: .
j_call: TRBJ1-1
v_call: TRBV18
cdr3_length: 12
cdr3_nt: TGTGCCAGCTCACTCACAGGCCCTGAAGCTTTCTTT
cdr3_aa: CASSLTGPEAFF

d_call: TRBD1
clone_size: .
j_call: TRBJ1-5
v_call: TRBV27
cdr3_length: 14
cdr3_nt: TGTGCCAGCAGGAACACAGGGGGCAATCAGCCCCAGCATTTT
cdr3_aa: CASRNTGGNQPQHF

d_call: TRBD1
clone_size: .
j_call: TRBJ1-2
v_call: TRBV6-2/TRBV6-3
cdr3_length: 13
cdr3_nt: TGTGCCAGCAGCCCACAGGGGGGTCGTGGCTACACCTTC
cdr3_aa: CASSPQGGRGYTF

d_call: .
clone_size: .
j_call: TRBJ1-1
v_call: TRBV28
cdr3_length: 16
cdr3_nt: TGTGCCAGCAGTTTAAGCGGGGGAATGTGGAACACTGAAGCTTTCTTT
cdr3_aa: CASSLSGGMWNTEAFF

d_call: TRBD2
clone_size: .
j_call: TRBJ2-3
v_call: TRBV7-9
cdr3_length: 20
cdr3_nt: TGTGCCAGCAGCAAGAGAGGGTTGACTAGCGGGAGGCAAAGCACAGATACGCAGTATTTT
cdr3_aa: CASSKRGLTSGRQSTDTQYF

d_call: TRBD2
clone_size: .
j_call: TRBJ2-5
v_call: TRBV5-6
cdr3_length: 14
cdr3_nt: TGTGCCAGCAGCCGAGGGACTAGCGGAGAGACCCAGTACTTC
cdr3_aa: CASSRGTSGETQYF

d_call: .
clone_size: .
j_call: TRBJ1-2
v_call: TRBV29-1
cdr3_length: 12
cdr3_nt: TGCAGCGGGAATACAGGGTTTGGTGGCTACACCTTC
cdr3_aa: CSGNTGFGGYTF

d_call: TRBD1
clone_size: .
j_call: TRBJ2-5
v_call: TRBV4-1
cdr3_length: 15
cdr3_nt: TGCGCCAGCAGCCCCCATCAGGGGGTGAGGGAGACCCAGTACTTC
cdr3_aa: CASSPHQGVRETQYF

d_call: .
clone_size: .
j_call: TRBJ2-6
v_call: TRBV4-3
cdr3_length: 15
cdr3_nt: TGCGCCAGCAGCCAACCAGACTCTGGGGCCAACGTCCTGACTTTC
cdr3_aa: CASSQPDSGANVLTF

d_call: .
clone_size: .
j_call: TRBJ1-3
v_call: TRBV5-1
cdr3_length: 13
cdr3_nt: TGCGCCAGCAGTGTCCTCTCTGGAAACACCATATATTTT
cdr3_aa: CASSVLSGNTIYF

d_call: .
clone_size: .
j_call: TRBJ2-7
v_call: TRBV3-1/TRBV3-2
cdr3_length: 14
cdr3_nt: TGTGCCAGCAGCCAACGGGGCCTCTCCTACGAGCAGTACTTC
cdr3_aa: CASSQRGLSYEQYF

d_call: TRBD1
clone_size: .
j_call: TRBJ2-7
v_call: TRBV4-3
cdr3_length: 15
cdr3_nt: TGCGCCAGCAGCCAAGACGCGGGACAGGGGGCGGTGCAGTACTTC
cdr3_aa: CASSQDAGQGAVQYF

d_call: .
clone_size: .
j_call: TRBJ2-1
v_call: TRBV27
cdr3_length: 14
cdr3_nt: TGTGCCAGCAGTTTATCTGAACTAACTCGCGAGCAGTTCTTC
cdr3_aa: CASSLSELTREQFF

d_call: .
clone_size: .
j_call: TRBJ2-5
v_call: TRBV5-1
cdr3_length: 14
cdr3_nt: TGCGCCAGCAGCTTGGCTAGCGCGAAAGAGACCCAGTACTTC
cdr3_aa: CASSLASAKETQYF

d_call: TRBD1
clone_size: .
j_call: TRBJ1-2
v_call: TRBV7-9
cdr3_length: 13
cdr3_nt: TGTGCCAGCAGCGGACAGGGGGCGGATGGCTACACCTTC
cdr3_aa: CASSGQGADGYTF

d_call: .
clone_size: .
j_call: TRBJ1-5
v_call: TRBV6-2/TRBV6-3
cdr3_length: 13
cdr3_nt: TGTGCCAGCAGCAATCCAGGGGTGCAGCCCCAGCATTTT
cdr3_aa: CASSNPGVQPQHF

d_call: .
clone_size: .
j_call: TRBJ1-5
v_call: TRBV28
cdr3_length: 16
cdr3_nt: TGTGCCAGCAGTTTCCGCAGGGCAAATAGCAATCAGCCCCAGCATTTT
cdr3_aa: CASSFRRANSNQPQHF

d_call: TRBD1
clone_size: .
j_call: TRBJ1-5
v_call: TRBV2
cdr3_length: 14
cdr3_nt: TGTGCCAGCAGTGAGGTGGACAGGGGTCAGCCCCAGCATTTT
cdr3_aa: CASSEVDRGQPQHF

d_call: .
clone_size: .
j_call: TRBJ1-2
v_call: TRBV6-1
cdr3_length: 15
cdr3_nt: TGTGCCAGCAGTGAAGCGCTTGGGGGGTTCTATGGCTACACCTTC
cdr3_aa: CASSEALGGFYGYTF

d_call: .
clone_size: .
j_call: TRBJ1-2
v_call: TRBV29-1
cdr3_length: 14
cdr3_nt: TGCAGCCGCCCTACCGGGGGACAAAACTATGGCTACACCTTC
cdr3_aa: CSRPTGGQNYGYTF

d_call: .
clone_size: .
j_call: TRBJ1-1
v_call: TRBV5-4
cdr3_length: 14
cdr3_nt: TGTGCCAGCAGCGGATCCGTAAGGGACACTGAAGCTTTCTTT
cdr3_aa: CASSGSVRDTEAFF

d_call: .
clone_size: .
j_call: TRBJ1-3
v_call: TRBV4-1
cdr3_length: 15
cdr3_nt: TGCGCCAGCAGCCAAGCCGGGTCGGACACTACCACCATATATTTT
cdr3_aa: CASSQAGSDTTTIYF

d_call: TRBD2
clone_size: .
j_call: TRBJ2-7
v_call: TRBV7-3
cdr3_length: 13
cdr3_nt: TGTGCCAGCAGCTTCGGGAGGACCTACGAGCAGTACTTC
cdr3_aa: CASSFGRTYEQYF

d_call: .
clone_size: .
j_call: TRBJ1-1
v_call: TRBV18
cdr3_length: 14
cdr3_nt: TGTGCCAGCTCACCAGGGAGGGACGGAGCTGAAGCTTTCTTT
cdr3_aa: CASSPGRDGAEAFF

d_call: .
clone_size: once
j_call: TRBJ1-3
v_call: TRBV6-5
cdr3_length: 15
cdr3_nt: TGTGCCAGCATCTACAGGGATTCCGGGGGAAACACCATATATTTT
cdr3_aa: CASIYRDSGGNTIYF

d_call: TRBD1
clone_size: .
j_call: TRBJ1-5
v_call: TRBV28
cdr3_length: 15
cdr3_nt: TGTGCCAGCAGGTACAGGGGGCTGGGTAACCAGCCCCAGCATTTT
cdr3_aa: CASRYRGLGNQPQHF

d_call: .
clone_size: .
j_call: TRBJ2-7
v_call: TRBV6-5
cdr3_length: 11
cdr3_nt: TGTGCCAGCAGTTATTCGCTAGAGCAGTACTTC
cdr3_aa: CASSYSLEQYF

d_call: .
clone_size: .
j_call: TRBJ1-2
v_call: TRBV27
cdr3_length: 14
cdr3_nt: TGTGCCAGCAGTCCAGGGCGGGCGGGATATGGCTACACCTTC
cdr3_aa: CASSPGRAGYGYTF

d_call: .
clone_size: .
j_call: TRBJ2-2
v_call: TRBV18
cdr3_length: 16
cdr3_nt: TGTGCCAGCTCCCAAAAACCGACAGGGAGGACCGGGGAGCTGTTTTTT
cdr3_aa: CASSQKPTGRTGELFF

d_call: .
clone_size: .
j_call: TRBJ2-1
v_call: TRBV20-1
cdr3_length: 15
cdr3_nt: TGCAGTGCTAGTGCCCCCGGGGGCGCGGACAATGAGCAGTTCTTC
cdr3_aa: CSASAPGGADNEQFF

d_call: .
clone_size: .
j_call: TRBJ2-2
v_call: TRBV7-9
cdr3_length: 16
cdr3_nt: TGTGCCAGCAGCTTATCGTCCCAGGAGGAAACCGGGGAGCTGTTTTTT
cdr3_aa: CASSLSSQEETGELFF

d_call: TRBD1
clone_size: .
j_call: TRBJ1-5
v_call: TRBV7-2
cdr3_length: 15
cdr3_nt: TGTGCCAGCAGCTTAGGAGGGGGCTCGGAACAGCCCCAGCATTTT
cdr3_aa: CASSLGGGSEQPQHF

d_call: .
clone_size: .
j_call: TRBJ2-7
v_call: TRBV5-5
cdr3_length: 15
cdr3_nt: TGTGCCAGCAGCTCAGCCCTCGGACAGCCCTACGAGCAGTACTTC
cdr3_aa: CASSSALGQPYEQYF

d_call: .
clone_size: once
j_call: TRBJ2-1
v_call: TRBV19
cdr3_length: 18
cdr3_nt: TGTGCCAGTAGTATAGGAATTGAGAGCCCTAGCTCCTACAATGAGCAGTTCTTC
cdr3_aa: CASSIGIESPSSYNEQFF

d_call: .
clone_size: many
j_call: TRBJ1-1
v_call: TRBV7-9
cdr3_length: 15
cdr3_nt: TGTGCCAGCAGCGGACTCGGGAGGGGAGGCACTGAAGCTTTCTTT
cdr3_aa: CASSGLGRGGTEAFF

d_call: TRBD2
clone_size: .
j_call: TRBJ2-1
v_call: TRBV11-3
cdr3_length: 15
cdr3_nt: TGTGCCAGCAGCGAGACTAGCCCCTCAGCCCCGAAGCAGTTCTTC
cdr3_aa: CASSETSPSAPKQFF

d_call: .
clone_size: .
j_call: TRBJ1-6
v_call: TRBV4-2
cdr3_length: 16
cdr3_nt: TGTGCCAGCAGCCAAGAGTGGCAGGTGGTAGGATCACCCCTCCACTTT
cdr3_aa: CASSQEWQVVGSPLHF

d_call: .
clone_size: .
j_call: TRBJ1-1
v_call: TRBV12-3/TRBV12-4
cdr3_length: 12
cdr3_nt: TGTGCCAGCAGTTTTTTTGACACTGAAGCTTTCTTT
cdr3_aa: CASSFFDTEAFF

d_call: .
clone_size: .
j_call: TRBJ1-2
v_call: TRBV2
cdr3_length: 13
cdr3_nt: TGTGCCAGCAGTGACCAGGGTAATTATGGCTACACCTTC
cdr3_aa: CASSDQGNYGYTF

d_call: TRBD1
clone_size: .
j_call: TRBJ2-1
v_call: TRBV24-1
cdr3_length: 15
cdr3_nt: TGTGCCACCAGTGATGGCGGACAGGGGAACAATGAGCAGTTCTTC
cdr3_aa: CATSDGGQGNNEQFF

d_call: .
clone_size: .
j_call: TRBJ2-7
v_call: TRBV28
cdr3_length: 14
cdr3_nt: TGTGCCAGCAGTTTAGAAGGGAACGAGAACGAGCAGTACTTC
cdr3_aa: CASSLEGNENEQYF

d_call: .
clone_size: .
j_call: TRBJ1-5
v_call: TRBV6-5
cdr3_length: 14
cdr3_nt: TGTGCCAGCAGGGGTTACCGGGTTGGGCAGCCCCAGCATTTT
cdr3_aa: CASRGYRVGQPQHF

d_call: .
clone_size: .
j_call: TRBJ1-5
v_call: TRBV19
cdr3_length: 14
cdr3_nt: TGTGCCAGTACGGAATGGGTCGGCAATCAGCCCCAGCATTTT
cdr3_aa: CASTEWVGNQPQHF

d_call: TRBD1
clone_size: .
j_call: TRBJ1-2
v_call: TRBV28
cdr3_length: 15
cdr3_nt: TGTGCCAGCAGTCCGCGGACAGGGAAAAACTATGGCTACACCTTC
cdr3_aa: CASSPRTGKNYGYTF

d_call: .
clone_size: .
j_call: TRBJ1-2
v_call: TRBV28
cdr3_length: 14
cdr3_nt: TGTGCCAGCAGCCCTAACGGGCCGAACTATGGCTACACCTTC
cdr3_aa: CASSPNGPNYGYTF

d_call: TRBD1
clone_size: .
j_call: TRBJ1-4
v_call: TRBV19
cdr3_length: 14
cdr3_nt: TGTGCCAGTAGGGTGGGACAGTCTAATGAAAAACTGTTTTTT
cdr3_aa: CASRVGQSNEKLFF

d_call: .
clone_size: .
j_call: TRBJ1-2
v_call: TRBV24-1
cdr3_length: 14
cdr3_nt: TGTGCCACCAGTGACGCAGGGTGGAACTATGGCTACACCTTC
cdr3_aa: CATSDAGWNYGYTF

d_call: .
clone_size: .
j_call: TRBJ2-1
v_call: TRBV28
cdr3_length: 11
cdr3_nt: TGTGCCAGCAGTTCTTACAATGAGCAGTTCTTC
cdr3_aa: CASSSYNEQFF

d_call: .
clone_size: .
j_call: TRBJ2-1
v_call: TRBV5-1
cdr3_length: 17
cdr3_nt: TGCGCCAGCAGCTCCGGGGCAGATAGCGGCCTCTACAATGAGCAGTTCTTC
cdr3_aa: CASSSGADSGLYNEQFF

d_call: .
clone_size: .
j_call: TRBJ2-5
v_call: TRBV10-1
cdr3_length: 12
cdr3_nt: TGCGCCAGGAAGGGGTTCCAAGAGACCCAGTACTTC
cdr3_aa: CARKGFQETQYF

d_call: TRBD1
clone_size: .
j_call: TRBJ1-1
v_call: TRBV7-9
cdr3_length: 14
cdr3_nt: TGTGCCAGCAGCACAGGGGGGAGAGACACTGAAGCTTTCTTT
cdr3_aa: CASSTGGRDTEAFF

d_call: .
clone_size: .
j_call: TRBJ2-1
v_call: TRBV7-7
cdr3_length: 14
cdr3_nt: TGTGCTAGCGACCCAGGGAGCTCCTACAATGAGCAGTTCTTC
cdr3_aa: CASDPGSSYNEQFF

d_call: .
clone_size: .
j_call: TRBJ1-1
v_call: TRBV9
cdr3_length: 14
cdr3_nt: TGTGCCAGCAGCGTTCGAGAGGTGGGCACTGAAGCTTTCTTT
cdr3_aa: CASSVREVGTEAFF

d_call: TRBD1
clone_size: .
j_call: TRBJ2-3
v_call: TRBV7-3
cdr3_length: 16
cdr3_nt: TGTGCCAGCAGTCGCAATTCCGGGACAGGGGGAGATACGCAGTATTTT
cdr3_aa: CASSRNSGTGGDTQYF

d_call: .
clone_size: .
j_call: TRBJ1-2
v_call: TRBV30
cdr3_length: 12
cdr3_nt: TGTGCCTGGAGTACGGAGAGGTGGGGCTACACCTTC
cdr3_aa: CAWSTERWGYTF

d_call: TRBD1
clone_size: once
j_call: TRBJ1-5
v_call: TRBV24-1
cdr3_length: 16
cdr3_nt: TGTGCCACCAGTGACGGGACAGGGATGAGCAATCAGCCCCAGCATTTT
cdr3_aa: CATSDGTGMSNQPQHF

d_call: .
clone_size: .
j_call: TRBJ1-1
v_call: TRBV9
cdr3_length: 13
cdr3_nt: TGTGCCAGCAGCGTAGGGCACAACACTGAAGCTTTCTTT
cdr3_aa: CASSVGHNTEAFF

d_call: .
clone_size: many
j_call: TRBJ1-3
v_call: TRBV7-9
cdr3_length: 14
cdr3_nt: TGTGCCAGCAGCTCCAACCTCATTGGAAACACCATATATTTT
cdr3_aa: CASSSNLIGNTIYF